This is a list of T cell receptor beta chains from one sample in a study of cytomegalovirus exposure and HLA in healthy donors. Generated by immunoSEQ multiplex PCR, the TCRdb table keeps only in-frame clones and is missing some. The sample holds roughly 120,000 clones; about 79% are singletons and the top ten take 3.5% to 4.5%. The sample consisted of PBMCs. Source of these receptors: a man younger than 40 in good health and CMV-seropositive. Each CDR3 is given with its conserved first and last residue. The D gene is left open where the match is weak. Clone size is stated in some rows and not others, as once, few, many or a class when expanded.

v_call: TRBV5-6; clone_size: few; d_call: -; j_call: TRBJ2-6; cdr3_aa: CASRHSGANVLTF; cdr3_nt: TGTGCCAGCAGACACTCTGGGGCCAACGTCCTGACTTTC
v_call: TRBV4-3; clone_size: -; d_call: -; j_call: TRBJ2-6; cdr3_aa: CASSQDRPLGLSGANVLTF; cdr3_nt: TGCGCCAGCAGCCAAGATAGACCTTTGGGCCTCTCTGGGGCCAACGTCCTGACTTTC
v_call: TRBV2; clone_size: -; d_call: -; j_call: TRBJ1-5; cdr3_aa: CASSTRDNPLSNQPQHF; cdr3_nt: TGTGCCAGCAGTACCCGGGACAACCCACTTTCCAATCAGCCCCAGCATTTT
v_call: TRBV4-2; clone_size: -; d_call: TRBD2; j_call: TRBJ2-1; cdr3_aa: CASSKEGLAGEVTYNEQFF; cdr3_nt: TGTGCCAGCAGCAAAGAGGGACTAGCGGGAGAGGTGACCTACAATGAGCAGTTCTTC
v_call: TRBV27; clone_size: -; d_call: -; j_call: TRBJ1-2; cdr3_aa: CASRPWEGWYGYTF; cdr3_nt: TGTGCCAGCAGGCCCTGGGAGGGATGGTATGGCTACACCTTC
v_call: TRBV30; clone_size: few; d_call: -; j_call: TRBJ1-2; cdr3_aa: CAWSVLNFLIYGYTF; cdr3_nt: TGTGCCTGGAGTGTATTAAACTTTCTCATCTATGGCTACACCTTC
v_call: TRBV18; clone_size: -; d_call: -; j_call: TRBJ2-5; cdr3_aa: CASSPLAQQETQYF; cdr3_nt: TGTGCCAGCTCACCATTGGCCCAACAAGAGACCCAGTACTTC
v_call: TRBV5-5; clone_size: -; d_call: TRBD1; j_call: TRBJ2-2; cdr3_aa: CASSKPGTGVTGELFF; cdr3_nt: TGTGCCAGCAGCAAGCCGGGGACAGGGGTCACCGGGGAGCTGTTTTTT
v_call: TRBV9; clone_size: once; d_call: -; j_call: TRBJ1-2; cdr3_aa: CASSPPQGRVGYTF; cdr3_nt: TGTGCCAGCAGCCCCCCTCAGGGTAGGGTTGGCTACACCTTC
v_call: TRBV2; clone_size: -; d_call: -; j_call: TRBJ2-6; cdr3_aa: CASSEDSWGANVLTF; cdr3_nt: TGTGCCAGCAGTGAAGACAGTTGGGGGGCCAACGTCCTGACTTTC
v_call: TRBV4-2; clone_size: -; d_call: -; j_call: TRBJ1-3; cdr3_aa: CASSQDRYSGNTIYF; cdr3_nt: TGTGCCAGCAGCCAAGACAGATACTCTGGAAACACCATATATTTT
v_call: TRBV11-1; clone_size: few; d_call: -; j_call: TRBJ2-2; cdr3_aa: CASSFLTNDATGELFF; cdr3_nt: TGTGCCAGCAGCTTCCTAACGAATGATGCTACCGGGGAGCTGTTTTTT
v_call: TRBV19; clone_size: few; d_call: TRBD2; j_call: TRBJ2-3; cdr3_aa: CASSTSGEATQYF; cdr3_nt: TGTGCCAGTAGTACTAGCGGGGAGGCGACGCAGTATTTT
v_call: TRBV15; clone_size: -; d_call: -; j_call: TRBJ1-1; cdr3_aa: CATSRVGGSEAFF; cdr3_nt: TGTGCCACCAGCAGAGTTGGCGGATCTGAAGCTTTCTTT
v_call: TRBV27; clone_size: -; d_call: TRBD2; j_call: TRBJ2-1; cdr3_aa: CASSLAGVEQFF; cdr3_nt: TGTGCCAGCAGTTTAGCGGGAGTGGAGCAGTTCTTC
v_call: TRBV5-1; clone_size: -; d_call: TRBD1; j_call: TRBJ2-2; cdr3_aa: CASSKQGARTGELFF; cdr3_nt: TGCGCCAGCAGCAAGCAGGGGGCGCGCACTGGGGAGCTGTTTTTT
v_call: TRBV21-1; clone_size: -; d_call: -; j_call: TRBJ1-5; cdr3_aa: CASSALRGLRNQPQHF; cdr3_nt: TGTGCCAGCAGCGCACTCAGGGGGCTTAGGAATCAGCCCCAGCATTTT
v_call: TRBV30; clone_size: -; d_call: -; j_call: TRBJ2-7; cdr3_aa: CAWSPTRRGYEQYF; cdr3_nt: TGTGCCTGGAGTCCCACTAGAAGAGGCTACGAGCAGTACTTC
v_call: TRBV14; clone_size: -; d_call: TRBD1; j_call: TRBJ2-7; cdr3_aa: CASSLGQGFAEQYF; cdr3_nt: TGTGCCAGCAGCCTCGGACAGGGCTTTGCCGAGCAGTACTTC
v_call: TRBV25-1; clone_size: -; d_call: TRBD2; j_call: TRBJ2-2; cdr3_aa: CASRSFRGRTTGELFF; cdr3_nt: TGTGCCAGCAGGTCGTTCCGCGGGAGAACCACCGGGGAGCTGTTTTTT
v_call: TRBV5-4; clone_size: -; d_call: TRBD1; j_call: TRBJ2-3; cdr3_aa: CASSLRQGTTDTQYF; cdr3_nt: TGTGCCAGCAGCCTCCGACAGGGGACGACAGATACGCAGTATTTT
v_call: TRBV5-1; clone_size: once; d_call: -; j_call: TRBJ1-2; cdr3_aa: CASSPSGTFSLYAYGYTF; cdr3_nt: TGCGCCAGCAGCCCATCCGGGACATTCTCGCTCTATGCCTATGGCTACACCTTC
v_call: TRBV6-1; clone_size: -; d_call: TRBD1; j_call: TRBJ1-6; cdr3_aa: CASRETGAHYNSPLHF; cdr3_nt: TGTGCCAGCAGGGAAACAGGGGCCCACTATAATTCACCCCTCCACTTT
v_call: TRBV5-1; clone_size: -; d_call: TRBD1; j_call: TRBJ1-1; cdr3_aa: CATRTGENTEAFF; cdr3_nt: TGCGCCACCAGGACAGGGGAGAACACTGAAGCTTTCTTT